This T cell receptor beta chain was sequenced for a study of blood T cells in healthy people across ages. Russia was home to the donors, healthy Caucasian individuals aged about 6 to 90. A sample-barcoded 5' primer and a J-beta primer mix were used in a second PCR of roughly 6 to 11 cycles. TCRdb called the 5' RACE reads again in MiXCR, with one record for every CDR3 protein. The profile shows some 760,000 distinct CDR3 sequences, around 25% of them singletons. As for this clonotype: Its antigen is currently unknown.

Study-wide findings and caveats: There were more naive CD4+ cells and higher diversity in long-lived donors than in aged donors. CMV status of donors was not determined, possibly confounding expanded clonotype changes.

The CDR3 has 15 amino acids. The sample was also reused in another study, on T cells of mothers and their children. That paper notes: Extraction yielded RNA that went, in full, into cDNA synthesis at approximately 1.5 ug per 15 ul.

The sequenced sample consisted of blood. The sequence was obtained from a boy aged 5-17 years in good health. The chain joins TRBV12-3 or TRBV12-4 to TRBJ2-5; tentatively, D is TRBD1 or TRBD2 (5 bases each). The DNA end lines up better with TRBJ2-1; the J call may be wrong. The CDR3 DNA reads TGTGCCAGCATCCCGGGACCAGCAGGAGGCAATGAGCAGTTCTTC. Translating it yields CASIPGPAGGNEQFF.